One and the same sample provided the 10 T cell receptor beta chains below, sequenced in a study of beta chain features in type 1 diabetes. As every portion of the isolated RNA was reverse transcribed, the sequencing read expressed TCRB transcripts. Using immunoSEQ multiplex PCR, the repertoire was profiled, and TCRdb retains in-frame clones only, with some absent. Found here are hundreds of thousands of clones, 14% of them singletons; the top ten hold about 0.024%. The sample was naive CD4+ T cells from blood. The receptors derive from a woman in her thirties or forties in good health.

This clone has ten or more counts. The CDR3 bases are TGTGCCAGCAGCCAACACTCTGGGGCCAACGTCCTGACTTTC. This gives the protein CASSQHSGANVLTF. The rearrangement joins TRBV14 to TRBJ2-6; D remains ambiguous. In germline, CDR1 is SGHDN, CDR2 FVKESK. The CDR3 is 14 amino acids. V shed 2 bases and J shed 0 bases, with 2 bases lying between them.

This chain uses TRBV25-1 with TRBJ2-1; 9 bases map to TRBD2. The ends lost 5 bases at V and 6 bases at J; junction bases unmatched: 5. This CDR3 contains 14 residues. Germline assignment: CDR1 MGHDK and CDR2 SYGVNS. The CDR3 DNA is TGTGCCAGCAGTAGGCGGGGGGGCCCCAATGAGCAGTTCTTC. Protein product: CASSRRGGPNEQFF.

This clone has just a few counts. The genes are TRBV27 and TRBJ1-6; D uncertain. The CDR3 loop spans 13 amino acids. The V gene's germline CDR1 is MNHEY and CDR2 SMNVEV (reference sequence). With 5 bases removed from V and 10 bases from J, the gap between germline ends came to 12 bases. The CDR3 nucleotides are TGTGCCAGCAGTATCCCGAGGCGGTCACCCCTCCACTTT. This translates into CASSIPRRSPLHF.

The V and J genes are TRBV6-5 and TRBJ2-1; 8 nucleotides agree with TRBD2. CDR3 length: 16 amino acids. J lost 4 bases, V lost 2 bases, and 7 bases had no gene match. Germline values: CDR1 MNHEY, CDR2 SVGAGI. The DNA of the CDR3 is TGTGCCAGCAGTTACCCGGGGGGGAGGGGATACAATGAGCAGTTCTTC. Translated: CASSYPGGRGYNEQFF.

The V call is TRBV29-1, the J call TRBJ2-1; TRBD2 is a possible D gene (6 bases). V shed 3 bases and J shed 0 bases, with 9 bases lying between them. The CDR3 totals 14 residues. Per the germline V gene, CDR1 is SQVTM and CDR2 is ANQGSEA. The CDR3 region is CSVERGRSYNEQFF. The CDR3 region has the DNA TGCAGCGTTGAGCGGGGCCGCTCCTACAATGAGCAGTTCTTC.

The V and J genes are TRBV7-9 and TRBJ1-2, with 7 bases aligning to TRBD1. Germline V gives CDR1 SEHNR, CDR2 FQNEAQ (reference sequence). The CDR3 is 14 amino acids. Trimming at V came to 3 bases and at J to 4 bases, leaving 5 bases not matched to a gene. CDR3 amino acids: CASSLAGQLYGYTF. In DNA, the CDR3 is TGTGCCAGCAGCTTGGCGGGACAGCTCTATGGCTACACCTTC.

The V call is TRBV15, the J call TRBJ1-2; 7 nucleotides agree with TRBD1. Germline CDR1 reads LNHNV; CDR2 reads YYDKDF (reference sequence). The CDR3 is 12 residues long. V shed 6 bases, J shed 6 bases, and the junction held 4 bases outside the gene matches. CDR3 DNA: TGTGCCACCAGGGGTCAGGGGGATGGCTACACCTTC. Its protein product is CATRGQGDGYTF.

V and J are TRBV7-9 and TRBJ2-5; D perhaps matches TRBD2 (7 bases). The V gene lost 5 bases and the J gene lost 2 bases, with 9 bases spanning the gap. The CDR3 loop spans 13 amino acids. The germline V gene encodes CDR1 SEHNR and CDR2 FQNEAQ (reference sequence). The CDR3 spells CASSRGGQETQYF. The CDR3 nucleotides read TGTGCCAGCAGCAGGGGGGGACAAGAGACCCAGTACTTC.

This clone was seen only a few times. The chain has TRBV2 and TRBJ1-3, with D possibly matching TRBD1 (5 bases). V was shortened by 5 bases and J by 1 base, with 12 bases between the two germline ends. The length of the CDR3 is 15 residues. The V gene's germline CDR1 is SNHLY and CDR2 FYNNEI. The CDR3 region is CASSTQPGSGNTIYF. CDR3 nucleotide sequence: TGTGCCAGCAGTACCCAGCCAGGGTCTGGAAACACCATATATTTT. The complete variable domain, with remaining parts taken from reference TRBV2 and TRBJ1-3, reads EPEVTQTPSHQVTQMGQEVILRCVPISNHLYFYWYRQILGQKVEFLVSFYNNEISEKSEIFDDQFSVERPDGSNFTLKIRSTKLEDSAMYFCASSTQPGSGNTIYFGEGSWLTVV.

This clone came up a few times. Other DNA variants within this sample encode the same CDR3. CDR3 DNA: TGTGCCAGCAGTGCCGGGGACTATGGCTACACCTTC. It encodes CASSAGDYGYTF. The V gene is TRBV25-1, the J gene TRBJ1-2; D remains unclear. This CDR3 comprises 12 residues. Germline-derived CDR1 and CDR2 are MGHDK and SYGVNS. Trimming took off 4 bases at V and 3 bases at J, with 6 bases between the two ends.